The clone carrying this TCR beta chain has only a few counts. Its target is not known. This sample is part of a study of spatial heterogeneity in lung cancer. Study conclusions and caveats: It was found that expanded intratumoral alpha and beta TCR counts tracked tumor mutation counts.

TCRdb passed the 5' RACE reads through MiXCR, listing each CDR3 protein once. The table lists approximately 94,000 distinct CDR3 sequences, nearly 4.5% of them singletons, with 21% in the top ten. The time point is: sample taken at primary tumor resection. Whole RNA came from tumor, nontumor lung or frozen PBMC and was sequenced without being sorted. The CDR3 spans 14 residues. Germline lookup yields CDR1 LGHDT and CDR2 YNNKEL (reference sequence). V lost 2 bases to trimming and J lost 6 bases, with 11 bases between them. The chain employs TRBV3-1 and TRBJ2-1; possible D gene TRBD1, 6 bases. Sequencing used lung tumor tissue, obtained at surgery. The receptor comes from a male donor with early-stage non-small cell lung cancer. The CDR3 protein is CASSQIGGFNEQFF. The CDR3 DNA follows: TGTGCCAGCAGCCAAATAGGGGGTTTCAATGAGCAGTTCTTC.